These 10 T cell receptor beta chains were all obtained from the same sample, sequenced in a study of OX40 agonist ivuxolimab in advanced cancers. Produced via immunoSEQ multiplex PCR; TCRdb's table is partial and in-frame only. The sample shows 35,000 to 50,000 clones, about 81% of them seen only once. The sequencing used CD4+ or CD8+ T cells sorted from blood, collected in a trial of the OX40 agonist ivuxolimab. These receptors were collected from an adult with an advanced solid tumor such as melanoma, head and neck, liver or kidney cancer.

This sequence joins TRBV5-1 and TRBJ2-7; 11 nucleotides align to TRBD2. The junction had 7 bases not matched to a gene; V was cut back by 4 bases and J by 4 bases. Germline CDR1 and CDR2: SGHRS and YFSETQ. The CDR3 covers 15 residues. This CDR3 is CASSLGLADFYEQYF. The CDR3 DNA reads TGCGCCAGCAGCCTGGGACTAGCGGATTTTTACGAGCAGTACTTC. Full variable domain (missing parts from reference TRBV5-1 and TRBJ2-7): KAGVTQTPRYLIKTRGQQVTLSCSPISGHRSVSWYQQTPGQGLQFLFEYFSETQRNKGNFPGRFSGRQFSNSRSEMNVSTLELGDSALYLCASSLGLADFYEQYFGPGTRLTVT.

The rearrangement links TRBV28 to TRBJ2-3; D ambiguous. The CDR3 is 12 amino acids. Germline V gene data show CDR1 as MDHEN and CDR2 as SYDVKM. Trimming shortened V by 7 bases and J by 5 bases, and 10 bases separated the two germline ends. The CDR3 region is CASTASGDTQYF. CDR3 in DNA: TGTGCCAGCACGGCCTCAGGAGATACGCAGTATTTT. Combining the CDR3 with reference TRBV28 and TRBJ2-3 gives the whole variable domain DVKVTQSSRYLVKRTGEKVFLECVQDMDHENMFWYRQDPGLGLRLIYFSYDVKMKEKGDIPEGYSVSREKKERFSLILESASTNQTSMYLCASTASGDTQYFGPGTRLTVL.

This clone was counted only a few times. The junction does not match germline at one end; this may be a read error. The CDR3 is CASSVVEGRLYF. The CDR3 bases are TGTGCCAGTAGTGTTGTAGAGGGCAGGTTGTATTTT. This chain links TRBV19 with TRBJ1-1; D remains ambiguous. CDR3 length: 12 amino acids. The germline V gene has CDR1 LNHDA and CDR2 SQIVND (reference sequence).

The V call is TRBV5-1, the J call TRBJ1-1; 7 bases are shared with TRBD1. Trimming removed 2 bases from V and 1 base from J; junction bases left unmatched: 11. CDR1 SGHRS and CDR2 YFSETQ come from the germline V gene. The length of the CDR3 is 17 residues. The CDR3 protein is CASSFGHSTGWNTEAFF. In DNA, the CDR3 is TGCGCCAGCAGCTTTGGCCACTCGACAGGGTGGAACACTGAAGCTTTCTTT.

J is TRBJ1-1 and V is TRBV6-1, with 8 bases identical to TRBD1. Losses at the gene ends were 1 base for V and 0 bases for J; bases not matched to a gene: 7. The germline V gene has CDR1 MNHNS and CDR2 SASEGT. The CDR3 is 17 amino acids. CDR3 protein: CASSEGDRRFMNTEAFF. CDR3 DNA: TGTGCCAGCAGTGAAGGGGACAGGAGATTTATGAACACTGAAGCTTTCTTT.

The J gene is TRBJ2-7, the V gene TRBV4-3; 13 bases are shared with TRBD2. Germline CDR1 LGHNA, CDR2 YSLEER. The CDR3 consists of 15 residues. V lost 4 bases and J lost 1; bases outside the gene matches: 1. CDR3 in DNA: TGCGCCAGCAGCCTGGGACTAGCGGGATCCTACGAGCAGTACTTC. This translates into CASSLGLAGSYEQYF.

The chain uses TRBV29-1 and TRBJ1-1; D may be TRBD1 (5 bases). Between the trimmed V and J ends, which lost 3 bases and 4 bases, there was a span of 15 bases. Per germline, CDR1 SQVTM and CDR2 ANQGSEA. The CDR3 is made up of 14 amino acids. This CDR3 reads CSVEGQGMGTEAFF. Written as DNA, the CDR3 is TGCAGCGTTGAGGGCCAGGGAATGGGCACTGAAGCTTTCTTT.

V usage is TRBV5-1 and J usage is TRBJ1-3; 8 bases fit TRBD1. The CDR3 loop spans 15 amino acids. J lost 4 bases, V lost 1 base, and 4 bases had no gene match. The germline V gene has CDR1 SGHRS and CDR2 YFSETQ. Here the CDR3 reads CASSLTTGVGNTIYF. As DNA, the CDR3 is TGCGCCAGCAGCTTGACGACAGGGGTAGGAAACACCATATATTTT.

Only one count was recorded for this clone. The chain joins TRBV7-8 to TRBJ2-7; D unclear. V lost 3 bases and J lost 1, with 16 bases in between. This CDR3 spans 16 amino acids. In germline, CDR1 is SGHVS, CDR2 FQNEAQ. The DNA for the CDR3 is TGTGCCAGCAGCTTTAAGTACGGCTCGCTTTCCTACGAGCAGTACTTC. Translation: CASSFKYGSLSYEQYF.

The rearrangement links TRBV29-1 to TRBJ2-3, with D unclear. The CDR3 covers 15 residues. The germline gives CDR1 SQVTM, CDR2 ANQGSEA. The V and J ends lost 4 bases and 5 bases respectively, with 19 bases between them. The CDR3 sequence: CSVANSAMGKDTQYF. The CDR3 DNA reads TGCAGCGTTGCCAATAGTGCAATGGGAAAAGATACGCAGTATTTT.